Shown below are 9 T cell receptor beta chains from a single sample sequenced in a study of blood T cell repertoires in COVID-19. Assay used: immunoSEQ multiplex PCR; TCRdb lists only in-frame clones, some missing. The data contain about 63,000 clones, 60% to 75% of them seen just once; the ten biggest clones take up approximately 28%. Sequencing was carried out using peripheral blood. These receptors originate from an elderly woman with acute or convalescent COVID-19.

This sequence joins TRBV5-4 and TRBJ2-5, with unresolved D. The ends were cut back, 0 bases at V and 0 bases at J, with 6 bases in the middle. Germline V lookup: CDR1 SGHNT, CDR2 YYREEE (reference sequence). The CDR3 extends over 14 amino acids. The CDR3 region has the DNA TGTGCCAGCAGCTTGGATCCGGACCAAGAGACCCAGTACTTC. Translating it yields CASSLDPDQETQYF.

This rearrangement joins TRBV2 to TRBJ1-3; 11 nucleotides line up with TRBD1. The trim removed 5 bases at V and 2 bases at J, leaving 2 bases unmatched. The germline gives CDR1 SNHLY, CDR2 FYNNEI. CDR3 length: 15 amino acids. CDR3 protein: CASSMDRGPGNTIYF. In DNA form, the CDR3 reads TGTGCCAGCAGTATGGACAGGGGGCCTGGAAACACCATATATTTT.

In its sample, this clone was seen a few times. V is TRBV28 and J is TRBJ1-6; 7 bases fit TRBD1. Germline V gives CDR1 MDHEN, CDR2 SYDVKM. This CDR3 is 18 amino acids long. Trimming at V came to 5 bases and at J to 6 bases, leaving 16 bases not matched to a gene. CDR3 region: CASSVQLTGVLINSPLHF. The CDR3 bases are TGTGCCAGCAGTGTCCAACTCACAGGGGTGCTAATTAATTCACCCCTCCACTTT.

V is TRBV14 and J is TRBJ1-1, with D perhaps TRBD1 (5 bases). Between the trimmed V and J ends, which lost 3 bases and 2 bases, there was a span of 13 bases. Germline values: CDR1 SGHDN, CDR2 FVKESK. The CDR3 runs to 15 residues. The CDR3 loop is CASSQNRLLNTEAFF. In DNA, the CDR3 is TGTGCCAGCAGCCAGAACAGGCTCCTAAACACTGAAGCTTTCTTT.

The rearrangement uses TRBV5-1 and TRBJ2-3; D may be TRBD1 (5 bases). The CDR3 runs 16 residues. Germline V lookup: CDR1 SGHRS, CDR2 YFSETQ. Trimming removed 1 base from V and 5 bases from J, with 17 bases in between. The CDR3 sequence: CASSLFGQGVEDTQYF. CDR3 coding DNA: TGCGCCAGCAGCTTGTTCGGCCAAGGGGTAGAAGATACGCAGTATTTT.

V gene TRBV30 combines with J gene TRBJ2-7; weak D call: TRBD1 (5 bases). The V end lost 0 bases, the J end lost 0 bases, and 9 bases lay between the germline ends. Germline V gives CDR1 GTSNPN, CDR2 SVGIG (reference sequence). The CDR3 runs to 14 residues. The CDR3 reads CAWSVLGLSYEQYF. CDR3 in DNA: TGTGCCTGGAGTGTACTGGGGCTCTCCTACGAGCAGTACTTC.

V gene TRBV7-8 combines with J gene TRBJ2-1; D is perhaps TRBD2 (6 bases). The CDR3 has 14 amino acids. Trimming took 0 bases from V and 4 from J, leaving 7 bases between them. The germline CDR1 and CDR2 sequences are SGHVS and FQNEAQ. The CDR3 spells CASSLASGYNEQFF. In nucleotides, the CDR3 is TGTGCCAGCAGCTTAGCTAGCGGATACAATGAGCAGTTCTTC.

This clone came up many times. V is TRBV28 and J is TRBJ2-5; D gene unclear. This CDR3 contains 12 residues. Deletions cut 3 bases from V and 10 bases from J, with 12 bases between. Germline CDR1 and CDR2: MDHEN and SYDVKM. CDR3 amino acids: CASSLNREVQYF. CDR3 nucleotide sequence: TGTGCCAGCAGTTTGAACCGAGAGGTCCAGTACTTC.

The chain joins TRBV28 to TRBJ1-1, with TRBD1 as a possible D gene (6 bases). Trimming took off 8 bases at V and 5 bases at J, with 21 bases between the two ends. The germline gives CDR1 MDHEN, CDR2 SYDVKM. This CDR3 region has 15 residues. The CDR3 spells CASALLVGRGTEAFF. The CDR3 nucleotides are TGTGCCAGCGCCCTCTTGGTGGGGAGGGGGACTGAAGCTTTCTTT.